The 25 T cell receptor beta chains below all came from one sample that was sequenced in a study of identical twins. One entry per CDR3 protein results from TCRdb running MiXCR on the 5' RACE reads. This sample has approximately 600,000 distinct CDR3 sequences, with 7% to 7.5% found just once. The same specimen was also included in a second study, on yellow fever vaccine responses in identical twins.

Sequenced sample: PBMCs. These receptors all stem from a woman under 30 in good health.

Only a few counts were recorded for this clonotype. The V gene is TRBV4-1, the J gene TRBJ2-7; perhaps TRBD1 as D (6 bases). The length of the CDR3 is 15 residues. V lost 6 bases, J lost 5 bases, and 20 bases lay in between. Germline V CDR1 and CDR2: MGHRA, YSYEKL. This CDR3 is CASRLGLRGSDEQYF. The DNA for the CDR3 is TGCGCCAGCAGACTCGGACTTAGGGGGTCCGACGAGCAGTACTTC.

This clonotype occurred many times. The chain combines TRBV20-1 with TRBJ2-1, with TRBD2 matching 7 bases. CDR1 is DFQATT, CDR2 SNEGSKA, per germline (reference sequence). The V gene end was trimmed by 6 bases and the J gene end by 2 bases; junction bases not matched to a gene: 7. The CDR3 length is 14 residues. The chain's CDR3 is CSAQPAGPYNEQFF. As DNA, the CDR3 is TGCAGTGCCCAGCCAGCGGGGCCCTACAATGAGCAGTTCTTC.

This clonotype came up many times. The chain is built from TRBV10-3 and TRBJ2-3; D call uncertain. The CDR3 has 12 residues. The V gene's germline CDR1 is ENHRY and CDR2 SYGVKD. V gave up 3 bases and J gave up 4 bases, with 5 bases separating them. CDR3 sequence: CAISEIADTQYF. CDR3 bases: TGTGCCATCAGTGAAATTGCAGATACGCAGTATTTT.

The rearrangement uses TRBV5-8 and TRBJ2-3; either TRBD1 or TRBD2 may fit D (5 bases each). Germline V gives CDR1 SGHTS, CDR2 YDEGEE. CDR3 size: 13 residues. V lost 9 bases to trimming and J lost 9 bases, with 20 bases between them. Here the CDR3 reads CAMSPGPPETQYF. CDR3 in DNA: TGTGCCATGAGCCCGGGGCCCCCCGAGACGCAGTATTTT.

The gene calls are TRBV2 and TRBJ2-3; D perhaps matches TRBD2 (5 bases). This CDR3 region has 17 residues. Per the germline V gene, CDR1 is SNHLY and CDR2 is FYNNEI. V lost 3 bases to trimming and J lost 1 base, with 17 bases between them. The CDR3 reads CASSEAGLGARTDTQYF. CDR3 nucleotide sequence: TGTGCCAGCAGTGAGGCCGGACTGGGCGCGCGCACAGATACGCAGTATTTT.

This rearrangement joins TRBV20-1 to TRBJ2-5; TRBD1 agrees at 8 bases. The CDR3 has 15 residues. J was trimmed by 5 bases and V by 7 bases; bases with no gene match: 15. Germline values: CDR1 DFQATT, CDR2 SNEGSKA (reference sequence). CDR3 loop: CSGSRSGGLGETQYF. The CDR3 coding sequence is TGCAGTGGTAGCCGGTCAGGGGGCTTGGGGGAGACCCAGTACTTC.

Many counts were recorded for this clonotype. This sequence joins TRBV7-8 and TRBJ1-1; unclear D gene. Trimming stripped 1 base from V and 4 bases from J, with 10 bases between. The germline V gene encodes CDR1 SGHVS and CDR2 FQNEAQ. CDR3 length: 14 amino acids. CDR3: CASSLDRHLTEAFF. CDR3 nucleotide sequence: TGTGCCAGCAGCTTAGACCGACACCTCACTGAAGCTTTCTTT. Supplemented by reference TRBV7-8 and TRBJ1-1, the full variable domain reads GAGVSQSPRYKVAKRGQDVALRCDPISGHVSLFWYQQALGQGPEFLTYFQNEAQLDKSGLPSDRFFAERPEGSVSTLKIQRTQQEDSAVYLCASSLDRHLTEAFFGQGTRLTVV.

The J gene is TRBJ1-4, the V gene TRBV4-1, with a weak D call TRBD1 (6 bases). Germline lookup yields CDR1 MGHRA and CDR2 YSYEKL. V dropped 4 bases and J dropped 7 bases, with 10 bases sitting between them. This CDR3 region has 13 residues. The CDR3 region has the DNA TGCGCCAGCAGCCGTAACAGGGTTGAAAAACTGTTTTTT. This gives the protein CASSRNRVEKLFF.

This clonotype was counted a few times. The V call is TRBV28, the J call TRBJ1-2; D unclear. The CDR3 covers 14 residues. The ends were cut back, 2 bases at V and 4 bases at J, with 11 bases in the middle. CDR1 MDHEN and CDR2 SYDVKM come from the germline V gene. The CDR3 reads CASSLIEGTYGYTF. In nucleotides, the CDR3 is TGTGCCAGCAGTTTAATCGAGGGAACCTATGGCTACACCTTC.

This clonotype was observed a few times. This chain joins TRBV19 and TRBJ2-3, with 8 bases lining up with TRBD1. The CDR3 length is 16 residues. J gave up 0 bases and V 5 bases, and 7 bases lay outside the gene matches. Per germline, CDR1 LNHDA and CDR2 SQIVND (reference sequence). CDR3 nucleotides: TGTGCCAGTAGTTCAACAGGGGGTTTTAGCACAGATACGCAGTATTTT. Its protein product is CASSSTGGFSTDTQYF.

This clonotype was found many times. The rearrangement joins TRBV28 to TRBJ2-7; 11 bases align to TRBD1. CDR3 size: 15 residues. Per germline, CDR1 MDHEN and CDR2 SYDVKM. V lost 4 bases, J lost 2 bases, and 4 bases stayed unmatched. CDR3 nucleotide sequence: TGTGCCAGCAGTTCCCCGGGACAGGGGGCCTACGAGCAGTACTTC. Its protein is CASSSPGQGAYEQYF.

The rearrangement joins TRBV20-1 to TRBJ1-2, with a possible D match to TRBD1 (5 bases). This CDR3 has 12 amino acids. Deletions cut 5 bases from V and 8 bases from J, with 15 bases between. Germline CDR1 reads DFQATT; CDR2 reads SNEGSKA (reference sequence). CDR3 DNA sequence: TGCAGTGCTCAGACTGGGGGAGAGGGCTACACCTTC. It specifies CSAQTGGEGYTF.

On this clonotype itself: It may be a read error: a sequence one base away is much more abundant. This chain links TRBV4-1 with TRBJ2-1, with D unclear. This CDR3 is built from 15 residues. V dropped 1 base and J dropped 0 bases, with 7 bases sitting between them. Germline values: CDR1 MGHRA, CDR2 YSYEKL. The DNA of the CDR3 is TGCGCCAGCAGCCAAGTGGGATTCTCCTACAATGAGCAGTTCTTC. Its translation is CASSQVGFSYNEQFF.

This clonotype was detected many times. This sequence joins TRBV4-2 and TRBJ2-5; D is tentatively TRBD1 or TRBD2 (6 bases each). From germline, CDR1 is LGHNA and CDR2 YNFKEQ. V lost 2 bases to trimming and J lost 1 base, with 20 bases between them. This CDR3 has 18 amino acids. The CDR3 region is CASSQLLSGGGPQETQYF. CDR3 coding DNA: TGTGCCAGCAGCCAACTTCTTTCCGGGGGCGGCCCCCAAGAGACCCAGTACTTC.

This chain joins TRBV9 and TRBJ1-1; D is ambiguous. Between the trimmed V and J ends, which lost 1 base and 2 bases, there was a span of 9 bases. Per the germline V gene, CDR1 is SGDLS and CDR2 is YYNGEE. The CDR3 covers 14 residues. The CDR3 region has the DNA TGTGCCAGCAGCGTATCTGGTGGTAACACTGAAGCTTTCTTT. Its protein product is CASSVSGGNTEAFF.

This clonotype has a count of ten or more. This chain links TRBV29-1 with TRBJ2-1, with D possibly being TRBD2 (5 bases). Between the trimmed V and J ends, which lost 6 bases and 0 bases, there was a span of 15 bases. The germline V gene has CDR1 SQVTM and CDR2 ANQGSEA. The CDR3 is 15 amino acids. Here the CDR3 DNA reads TGCAGCGTGATCAGAGCGGATAGCTCCTACAATGAGCAGTTCTTC. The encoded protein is CSVIRADSSYNEQFF.

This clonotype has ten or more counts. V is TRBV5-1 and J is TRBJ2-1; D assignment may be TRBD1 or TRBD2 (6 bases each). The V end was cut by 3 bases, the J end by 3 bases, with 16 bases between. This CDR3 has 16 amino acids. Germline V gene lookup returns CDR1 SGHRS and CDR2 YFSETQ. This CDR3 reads CASSWISGGGYNEQFF. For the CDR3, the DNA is TGCGCCAGCAGCTGGATCTCAGGAGGGGGCTACAATGAGCAGTTCTTC.

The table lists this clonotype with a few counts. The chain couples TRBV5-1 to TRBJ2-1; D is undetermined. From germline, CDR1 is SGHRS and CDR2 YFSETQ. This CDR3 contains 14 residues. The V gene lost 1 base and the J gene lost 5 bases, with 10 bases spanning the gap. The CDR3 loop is CASSLTDQHNEQFF. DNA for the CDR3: TGCGCCAGCAGCTTGACGGACCAACACAATGAGCAGTTCTTC.

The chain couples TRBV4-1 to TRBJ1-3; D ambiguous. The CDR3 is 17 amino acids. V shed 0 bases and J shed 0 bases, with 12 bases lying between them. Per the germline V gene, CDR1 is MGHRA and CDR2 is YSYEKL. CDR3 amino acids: CASSQEYHSLSGNTIYF. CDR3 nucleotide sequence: TGCGCCAGCAGCCAAGAATATCACAGCCTCTCTGGAAACACCATATATTTT.

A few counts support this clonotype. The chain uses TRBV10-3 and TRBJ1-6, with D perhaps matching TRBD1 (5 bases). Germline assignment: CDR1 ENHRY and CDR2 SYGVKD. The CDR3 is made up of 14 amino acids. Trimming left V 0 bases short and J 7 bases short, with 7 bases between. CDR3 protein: CAISESGVNSPLHF. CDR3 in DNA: TGTGCCATCAGTGAGTCAGGGGTAAATTCACCCCTCCACTTT.

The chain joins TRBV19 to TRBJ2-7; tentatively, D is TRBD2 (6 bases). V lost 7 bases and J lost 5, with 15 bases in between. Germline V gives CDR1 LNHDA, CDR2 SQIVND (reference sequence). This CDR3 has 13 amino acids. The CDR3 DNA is TGTGCCAGTAAGATCCAGGGAGGCAACGAGCAGTACTTC. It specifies CASKIQGGNEQYF. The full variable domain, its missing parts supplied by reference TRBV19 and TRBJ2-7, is DGGITQSPKYLFRKEGQNVTLSCEQNLNHDAMYWYRQDPGQGLRLIYYSQIVNDFQKGDIAEGYSVSREKKESFPLTVTSAQKNPTAFYLCASKIQGGNEQYFGPGTRLTVT.

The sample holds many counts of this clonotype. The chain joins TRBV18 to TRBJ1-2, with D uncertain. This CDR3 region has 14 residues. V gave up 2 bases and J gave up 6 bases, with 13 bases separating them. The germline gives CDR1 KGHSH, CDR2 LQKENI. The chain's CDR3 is CASSPERASHGYTF. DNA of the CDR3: TGTGCCAGCTCACCAGAAAGGGCCTCGCATGGCTACACCTTC.

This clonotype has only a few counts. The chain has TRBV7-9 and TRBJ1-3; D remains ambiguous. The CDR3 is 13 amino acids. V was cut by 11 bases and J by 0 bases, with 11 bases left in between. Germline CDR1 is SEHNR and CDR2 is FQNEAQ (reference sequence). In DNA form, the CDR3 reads TGTGCCGCAGGCCTGGGCTCTGGAAACACCATATATTTT. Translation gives CAAGLGSGNTIYF.

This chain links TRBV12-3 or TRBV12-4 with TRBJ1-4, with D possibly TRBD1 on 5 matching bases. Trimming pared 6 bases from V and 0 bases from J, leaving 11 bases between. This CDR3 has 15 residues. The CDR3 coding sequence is TGTGCCAGCAGCATACCGGGACCAACTAATGAAAAACTGTTTTTT. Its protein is CASSIPGPTNEKLFF.

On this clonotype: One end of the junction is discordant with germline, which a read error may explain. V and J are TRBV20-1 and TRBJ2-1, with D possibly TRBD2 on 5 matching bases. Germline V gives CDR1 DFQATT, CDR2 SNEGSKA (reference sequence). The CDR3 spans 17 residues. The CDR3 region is CCARGPPGSGSYNEQFF. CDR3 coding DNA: TGCTGTGCTAGAGGCCCTCCGGGAAGCGGCTCCTACAATGAGCAGTTCTTC.